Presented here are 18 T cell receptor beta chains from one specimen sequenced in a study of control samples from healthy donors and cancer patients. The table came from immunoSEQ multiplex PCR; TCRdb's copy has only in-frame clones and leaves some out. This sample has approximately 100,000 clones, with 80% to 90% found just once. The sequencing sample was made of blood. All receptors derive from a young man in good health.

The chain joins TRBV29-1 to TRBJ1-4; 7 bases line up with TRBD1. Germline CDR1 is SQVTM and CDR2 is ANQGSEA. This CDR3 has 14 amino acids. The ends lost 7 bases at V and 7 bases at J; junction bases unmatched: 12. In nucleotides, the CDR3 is TGCAGCGCCGAAACAGGGGTCATGGGTGAAAAACTGTTTTTT. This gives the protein CSAETGVMGEKLFF.

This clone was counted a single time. CDR3: CASSPPQTGTSGSNEQFF. CDR3 coding DNA: TGTGCCAGTAGTCCACCCCAAACCGGGACTAGCGGGAGTAATGAGCAGTTCTTC. The chain employs TRBV19 and TRBJ2-1; TRBD2 matches at 14 bases. CDR3 length: 18 amino acids. In germline, CDR1 is LNHDA, CDR2 SQIVND (reference sequence). V shed 5 bases and J 7 bases; nucleotides not matched to a gene: 13.

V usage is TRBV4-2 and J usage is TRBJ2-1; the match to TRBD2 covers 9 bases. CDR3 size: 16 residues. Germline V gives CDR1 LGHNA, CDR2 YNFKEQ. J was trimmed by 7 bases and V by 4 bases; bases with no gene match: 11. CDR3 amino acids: CASSRISGRSENEQFF. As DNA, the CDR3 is TGTGCCAGCAGCCGCATTAGCGGGAGATCGGAAAATGAGCAGTTCTTC.

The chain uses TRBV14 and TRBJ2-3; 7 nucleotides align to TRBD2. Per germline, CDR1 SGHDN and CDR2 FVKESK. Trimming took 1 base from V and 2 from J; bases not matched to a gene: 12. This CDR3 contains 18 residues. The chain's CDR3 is CASSQAAWSGTYTDTQYF. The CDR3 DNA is TGTGCCAGCAGCCAAGCGGCATGGAGCGGGACTTACACAGATACGCAGTATTTT.

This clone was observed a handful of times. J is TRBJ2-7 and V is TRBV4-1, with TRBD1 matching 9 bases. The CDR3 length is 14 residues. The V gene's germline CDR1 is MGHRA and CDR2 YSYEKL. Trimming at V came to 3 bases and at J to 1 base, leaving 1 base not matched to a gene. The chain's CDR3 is CASSHGTGSYEQYF. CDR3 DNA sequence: TGCGCCAGCAGCCACGGGACAGGGTCCTACGAGCAGTACTTC.

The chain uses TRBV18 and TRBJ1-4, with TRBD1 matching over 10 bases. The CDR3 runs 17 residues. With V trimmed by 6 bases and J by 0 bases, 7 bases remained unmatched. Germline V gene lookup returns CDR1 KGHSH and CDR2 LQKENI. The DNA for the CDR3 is TGTGCCAGCTCCCCGGACAGGGGGAGAGCAACTAATGAAAAACTGTTTTTT. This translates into CASSPDRGRATNEKLFF.

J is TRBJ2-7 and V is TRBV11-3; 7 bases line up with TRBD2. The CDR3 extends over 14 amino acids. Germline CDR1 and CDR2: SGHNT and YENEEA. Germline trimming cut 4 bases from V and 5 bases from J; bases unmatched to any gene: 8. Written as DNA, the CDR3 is TGTGCCAGCAGCTCACTTGCGGGAGAGGACGAGCAGTACTTC. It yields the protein CASSSLAGEDEQYF.

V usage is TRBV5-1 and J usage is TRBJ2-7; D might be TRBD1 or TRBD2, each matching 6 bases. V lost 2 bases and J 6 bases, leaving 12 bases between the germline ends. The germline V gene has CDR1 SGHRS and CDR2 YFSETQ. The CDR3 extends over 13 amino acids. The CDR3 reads CASSLTQGGEQYF. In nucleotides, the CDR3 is TGCGCCAGCAGCTTAACACAGGGAGGCGAGCAGTACTTC.

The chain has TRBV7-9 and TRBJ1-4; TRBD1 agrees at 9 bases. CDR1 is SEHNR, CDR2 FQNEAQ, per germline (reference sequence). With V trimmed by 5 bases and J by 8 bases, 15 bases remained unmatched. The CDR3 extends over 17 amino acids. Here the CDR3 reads CASSKGPGTGLGEKLFF. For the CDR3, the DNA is TGTGCCAGCAGCAAAGGTCCCGGGACAGGGCTGGGGGAAAAACTGTTTTTT.

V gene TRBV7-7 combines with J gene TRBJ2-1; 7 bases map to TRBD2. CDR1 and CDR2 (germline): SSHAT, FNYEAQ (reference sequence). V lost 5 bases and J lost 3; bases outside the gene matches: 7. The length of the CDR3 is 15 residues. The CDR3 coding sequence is TGTGCCAGCAGCCCCACGGGGGGACTCTACAATGAGCAGTTCTTC. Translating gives CASSPTGGLYNEQFF.

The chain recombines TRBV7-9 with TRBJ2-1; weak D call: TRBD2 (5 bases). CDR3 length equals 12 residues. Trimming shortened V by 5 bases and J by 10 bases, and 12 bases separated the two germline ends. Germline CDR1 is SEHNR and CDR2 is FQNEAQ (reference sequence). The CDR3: CASSPTSGEQFF. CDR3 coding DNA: TGTGCCAGCAGCCCAACGTCGGGGGAGCAGTTCTTC.

CDR3 in DNA: TGTGCCAGCAGCCATACAGGGCCCCCAGAGACCCAGTACTTC. Translated: CASSHTGPPETQYF. This chain joins TRBV7-9 and TRBJ2-5, with D possibly TRBD1 on 6 matching bases. This CDR3 spans 14 amino acids. Trimming removed 5 bases at V and 4 bases at J, with 14 bases between. Germline lookup yields CDR1 SEHNR and CDR2 FQNEAQ (reference sequence).

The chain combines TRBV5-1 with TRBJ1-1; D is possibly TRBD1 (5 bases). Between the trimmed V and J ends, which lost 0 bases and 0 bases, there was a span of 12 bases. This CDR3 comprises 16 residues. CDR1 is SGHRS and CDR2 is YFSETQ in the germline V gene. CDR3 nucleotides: TGCGCCAGCAGCTTGGCCGGGGCACCGATGAACACTGAAGCTTTCTTT. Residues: CASSLAGAPMNTEAFF.

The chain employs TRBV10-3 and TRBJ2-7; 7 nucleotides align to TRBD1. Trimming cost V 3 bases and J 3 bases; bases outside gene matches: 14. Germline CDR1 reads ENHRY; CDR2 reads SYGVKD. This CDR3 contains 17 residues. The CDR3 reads CAISDSGQRRLGYEQYF. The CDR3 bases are TGTGCCATCAGTGACTCGGGACAGCGCCGACTTGGCTACGAGCAGTACTTC.

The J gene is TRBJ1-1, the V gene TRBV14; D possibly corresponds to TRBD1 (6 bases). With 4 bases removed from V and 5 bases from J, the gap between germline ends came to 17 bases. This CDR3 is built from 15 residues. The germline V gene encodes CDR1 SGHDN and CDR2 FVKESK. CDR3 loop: CASSLRAGVGTEAFF. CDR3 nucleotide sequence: TGTGCCAGCAGCCTACGGGCAGGGGTCGGTACTGAAGCTTTCTTT. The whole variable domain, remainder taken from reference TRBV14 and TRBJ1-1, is EAGVTQFPSHSVIEKGQTVTLRCDPISGHDNLYWYRRVMGKEIKFLLHFVKESKQDESGMPNNRFLAERTGGTYSTLKVQPAELEDSGVYFCASSLRAGVGTEAFFGQGTRLTVV.

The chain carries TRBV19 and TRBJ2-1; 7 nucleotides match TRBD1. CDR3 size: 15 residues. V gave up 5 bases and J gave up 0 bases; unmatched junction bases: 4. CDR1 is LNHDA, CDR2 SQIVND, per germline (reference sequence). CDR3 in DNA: TGTGCCAGTAGTCGGGACAGAAACTCCTACAATGAGCAGTTCTTC. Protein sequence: CASSRDRNSYNEQFF.

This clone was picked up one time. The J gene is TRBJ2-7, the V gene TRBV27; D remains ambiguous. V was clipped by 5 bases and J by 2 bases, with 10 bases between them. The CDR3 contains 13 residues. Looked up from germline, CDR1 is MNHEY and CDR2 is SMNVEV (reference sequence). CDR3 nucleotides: TGTGCCAGCAGTAGATCTATGGCCTACGAGCAGTACTTC. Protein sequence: CASSRSMAYEQYF.

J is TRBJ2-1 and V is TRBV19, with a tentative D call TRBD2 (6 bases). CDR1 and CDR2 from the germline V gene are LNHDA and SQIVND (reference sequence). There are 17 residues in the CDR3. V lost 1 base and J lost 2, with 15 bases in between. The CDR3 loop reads CASSIGTGTLPYNEQFF. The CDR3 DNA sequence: TGTGCCAGTAGTATAGGAACCGGGACTTTACCCTACAATGAGCAGTTCTTC.